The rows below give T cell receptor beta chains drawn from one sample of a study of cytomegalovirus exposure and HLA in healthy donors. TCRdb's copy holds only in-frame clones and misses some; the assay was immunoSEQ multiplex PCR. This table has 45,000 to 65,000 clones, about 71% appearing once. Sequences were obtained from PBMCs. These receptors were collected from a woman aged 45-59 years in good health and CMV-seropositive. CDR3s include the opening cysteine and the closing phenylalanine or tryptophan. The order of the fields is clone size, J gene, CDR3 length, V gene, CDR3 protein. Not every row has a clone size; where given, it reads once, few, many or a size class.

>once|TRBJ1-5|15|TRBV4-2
CASSQDGRNNQPQHF
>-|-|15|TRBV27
CASSFEPGQTYEQYF
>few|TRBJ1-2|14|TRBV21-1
CASSGRQGVVGYTF
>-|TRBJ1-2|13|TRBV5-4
CASSLSTGVGYTF
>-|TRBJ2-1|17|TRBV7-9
CASSPRGSGQAYNEQFF
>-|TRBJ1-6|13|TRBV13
CASSLGLDSPLHF
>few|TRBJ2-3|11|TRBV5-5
CASSPRDTQYF
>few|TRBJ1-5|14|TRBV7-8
CASSFTGGRQPQHF
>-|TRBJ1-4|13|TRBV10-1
CARLPVAGEKLFF
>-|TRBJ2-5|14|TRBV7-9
CASSPRLGQETQYF
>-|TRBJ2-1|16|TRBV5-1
CASSPLLAGVANEQFF
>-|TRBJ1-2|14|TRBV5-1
CASSPLGGIEGYTF
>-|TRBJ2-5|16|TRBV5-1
CASRRQGADPQETQYF
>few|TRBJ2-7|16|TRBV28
CASQTTGPGSWNVQYF
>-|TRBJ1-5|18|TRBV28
CASRLTGAVSYSNQPQHF
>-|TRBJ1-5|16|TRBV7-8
CASSFTNAGGGQPQHF
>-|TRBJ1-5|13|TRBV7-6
CASSLGANQPQHF
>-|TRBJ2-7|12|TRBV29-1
CSVVGLIYEQYF
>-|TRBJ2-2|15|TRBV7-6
CASNLSRANTGELFF
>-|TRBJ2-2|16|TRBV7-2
CASSTAPGLAFGELFF
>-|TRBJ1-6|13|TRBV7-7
CASSLNQNSPLHF
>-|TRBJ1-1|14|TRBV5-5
CASSSNPGTTEAFF
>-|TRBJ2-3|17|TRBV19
CASSRSFRGGAADTQYF
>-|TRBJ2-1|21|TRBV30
CAGKGTGVPMSGEQNQDEQFF
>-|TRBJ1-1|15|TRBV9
CASSDTGTVNTEAFF
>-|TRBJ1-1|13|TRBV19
CASRLHGEAEAFF
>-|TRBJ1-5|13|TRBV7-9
CASSSGGDQPQHF
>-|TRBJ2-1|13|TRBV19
CASSTGFYNEQFF
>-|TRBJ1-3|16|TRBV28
CASCSWGHTPRNTIYF
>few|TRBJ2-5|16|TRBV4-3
CASSQDRGSGRETQYF
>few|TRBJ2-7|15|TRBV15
CATSRAGGFGYEQYF